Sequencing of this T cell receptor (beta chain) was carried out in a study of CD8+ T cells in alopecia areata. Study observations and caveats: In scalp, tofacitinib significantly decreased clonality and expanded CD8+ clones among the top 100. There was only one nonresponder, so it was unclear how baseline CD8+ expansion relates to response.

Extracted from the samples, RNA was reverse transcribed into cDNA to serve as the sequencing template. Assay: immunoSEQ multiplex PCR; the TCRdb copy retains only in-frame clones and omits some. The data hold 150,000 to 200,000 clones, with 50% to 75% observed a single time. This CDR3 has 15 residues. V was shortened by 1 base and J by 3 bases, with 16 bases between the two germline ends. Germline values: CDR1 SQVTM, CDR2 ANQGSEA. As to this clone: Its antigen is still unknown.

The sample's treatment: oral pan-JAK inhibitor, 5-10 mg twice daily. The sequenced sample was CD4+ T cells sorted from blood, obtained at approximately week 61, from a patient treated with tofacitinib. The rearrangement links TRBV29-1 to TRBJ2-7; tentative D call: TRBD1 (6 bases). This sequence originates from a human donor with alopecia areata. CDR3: CSVEAPGHPLYEQYF. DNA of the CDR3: TGCAGCGTTGAAGCCCCGGGACACCCTCTCTACGAGCAGTACTTC.